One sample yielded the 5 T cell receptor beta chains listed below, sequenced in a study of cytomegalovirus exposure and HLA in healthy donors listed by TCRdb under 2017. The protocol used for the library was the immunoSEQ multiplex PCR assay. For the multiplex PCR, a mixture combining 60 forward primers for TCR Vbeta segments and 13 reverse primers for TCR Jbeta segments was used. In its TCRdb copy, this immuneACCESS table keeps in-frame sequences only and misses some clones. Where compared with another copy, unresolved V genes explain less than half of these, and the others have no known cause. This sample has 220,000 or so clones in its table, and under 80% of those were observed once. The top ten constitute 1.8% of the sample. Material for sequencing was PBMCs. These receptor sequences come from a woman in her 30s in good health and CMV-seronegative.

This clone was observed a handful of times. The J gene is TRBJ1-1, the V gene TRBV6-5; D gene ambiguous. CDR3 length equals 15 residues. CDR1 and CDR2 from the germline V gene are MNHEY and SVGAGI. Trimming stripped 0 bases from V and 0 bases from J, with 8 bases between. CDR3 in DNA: TGTGCCAGCAGTTACTCCGTCGGTTTGAACACTGAAGCTTTCTTT. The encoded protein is CASSYSVGLNTEAFF.

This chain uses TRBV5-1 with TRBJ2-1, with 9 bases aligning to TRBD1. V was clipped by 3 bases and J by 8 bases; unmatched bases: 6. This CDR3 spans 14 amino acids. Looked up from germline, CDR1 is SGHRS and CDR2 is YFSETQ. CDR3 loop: CASSSEDRGHEQFF. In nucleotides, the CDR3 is TGCGCCAGCAGCTCAGAGGACAGGGGTCATGAGCAGTTCTTC.

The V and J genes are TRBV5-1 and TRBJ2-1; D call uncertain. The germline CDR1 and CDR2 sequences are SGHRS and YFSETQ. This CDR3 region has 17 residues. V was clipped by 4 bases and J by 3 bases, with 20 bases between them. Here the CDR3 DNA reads TGCGCCAGCAGCCCCCCCTTTGGCGGCGCCAACTACAATGAGCAGTTCTTC. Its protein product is CASSPPFGGANYNEQFF.

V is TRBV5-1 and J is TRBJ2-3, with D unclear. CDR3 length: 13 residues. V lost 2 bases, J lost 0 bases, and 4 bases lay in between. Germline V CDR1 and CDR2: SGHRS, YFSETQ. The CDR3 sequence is CASSLSSTDTQYF. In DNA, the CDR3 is TGCGCCAGCAGCTTATCTAGCACAGATACGCAGTATTTT.

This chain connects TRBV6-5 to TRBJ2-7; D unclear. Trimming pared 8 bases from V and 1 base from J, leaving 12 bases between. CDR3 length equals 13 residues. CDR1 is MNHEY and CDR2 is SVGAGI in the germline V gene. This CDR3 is CASGTSNSYEQYF. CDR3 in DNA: TGTGCCAGCGGTACGAGTAATTCCTACGAGCAGTACTTC.